This T cell receptor (beta chain) was recorded in a study of shared clonotypes between healthy human individuals. The naive CD8 population came from CD45RO-negative cells selected for CCR7, without terminally differentiated effector memory CD45RA+ cells. Only in-frame clones appear in the TCRdb table, and some are missing; sequencing was by immunoSEQ multiplex PCR. The data show nearly 2 million clones, roughly 95% seen once. The trim removed 4 bases at V and 3 bases at J, leaving 3 bases unmatched. Per germline, CDR1 SNHLY and CDR2 FYNNEI. This CDR3 has 13 residues. This clonotype originated in a young man in good health. The V and J genes are TRBV2 and TRBJ2-7, with 7 positions matching TRBD1. Sequencing was performed on naive CD8+ T cells sorted from blood. CDR3 sequence reads: CASSARDSYEQYF. The DNA of the CDR3 is TGTGCCAGCAGTGCCCGGGACAGCTACGAGCAGTACTTC.